This T cell receptor (beta chain) was found in a study of OX40 agonist ivuxolimab in advanced cancers. Study details: Ivuxolimab, an antibody acting as an agonist of OX40 (CD134), was used to treat patients.

Libraries were prepared by immunoSEQ multiplex PCR; TCRdb keeps only in-frame clonotypes and omits some of them. The data show tens of thousands of clones, around 80% seen once. V shed 3 bases and J shed 4 bases, with 17 bases lying between them. The CDR3 extends over 16 amino acids. Germline V lookup: CDR1 SNHLY, CDR2 FYNNEI. The specimen was CD4+ or CD8+ T cells sorted from blood, collected in a trial of the OX40 agonist ivuxolimab. The source is an adult with an advanced solid tumor such as melanoma, head and neck, liver or kidney cancer. The chain couples TRBV2 to TRBJ2-3, with D possibly TRBD2 on 6 matching bases. The CDR3 reads CASSEFLAGGSDTQYF. CDR3 DNA sequence: TGTGCCAGCAGTGAGTTTCTAGCCGGGGGATCAGATACGCAGTATTTT.